The present entry profiles one T cell receptor (beta chain) with its context. The antigen this receptor binds is unknown. No much larger clonotype is one base removed from it; base qualities were not supplied. Each donor gave one peripheral blood draw, roughly 120 mL on average, collected into heparinised tubes. A BD FACSAria II and a panel including CD45RO, CCR7, CD25, CD127, CD95 and CD27 were used to sort naive, central memory, regulatory and stem cell-like memory CD4+ T cells. Purity was above 95% for every sorted population. Right away, PBMCs were isolated by Lymphoprep density gradient centrifugation and were stained directly, with no culture step. To minimize batch effects, samples were stained and sorted in pairs, one healthy donor with one patient per experiment. All of the isolated RNA was reverse transcribed with the High Capacity cDNA Reverse Transcription Kit, so expressed TCRB transcripts were sequenced. Deep immunoSEQ sequencing was applied to naive, central memory and regulatory T cell samples, giving an average of about 3.4 million total reads per sample. Sorted cells were lysed in RLT buffer, and RNA was extracted using DNase-treated RNeasy Micro or Mini kits according to cell number. To prevent cross-contamination, each cell subset was processed individually, whereas patient and healthy donor samples were processed jointly. The immunoSEQ multiplex PCR was used to amplify TCRB sequences from cDNA, yielding 87-bp fragments that span the CDR3 region. Sequencing of the amplicons was done on the Illumina HiSeq platform. As for the original processing: PCR bias was corrected computationally using synthetic template baselines, and reads within Hamming distance 2 were collapsed, with unmergeable singletons discarded. Reads were aligned to IMGT to assign V, D and J genes, CDR3 length, and insertions or deletions at six rearrangement sites. Within each subset, clonotype counts were normalized to sorted cell number, after which true diversity and Gini coefficients were computed with the tcR R package. The overlap coefficient, calculated on TCRB nucleotide sequences, was used to quantify repertoire sharing. Out-of-frame TCRB sequences from naive cells were analyzed to stand in for the pre-selection repertoire. This is the immuneACCESS table as TCRdb keeps it, with only in-frame sequences that have V and J called. A part of the clones is gone; compared with another copy, unresolved V genes explain less than half, and the rest is unexplained. V and J calls and clone size come straight from that table; D and trimming were deduced from the DNA. The sample table holds approximately 340,000 clones, of which less than 15% were seen once. The top ten constitute roughly 0.017% of the sample.

The data were taken from a study of beta chain features in type 1 diabetes (dated by TCRdb to about 2018). Describing the broader study: Mean age, gender distribution, total cell number and subset yield were not different between patients and healthy donors. A total of 90 million to 130 million sorted cells were examined across all samples, and a strong correlation was observed between cell number per subset and RNA yield. The study compared the TCRB repertoires of sorted circulating CD4+ T cell subsets in recently diagnosed type 1 diabetes patients with those in matched healthy donors. Naive and central memory subsets were obtained from all 30 or so donors, but regulatory and stem cell-like memory subsets were isolated from only 8 patients and roughly 8 healthy donors.

The paper as a whole reports these results and caveats: Shorter templates might be favored by PCR, yet because patient and control samples were amplified and corrected together, any such skew would affect both groups equally. A moderate but significant shortening of TCRB CDR3 length was observed in type 1 diabetes patients in all four CD4+ subsets. Patients with type 1 diabetes made fewer insertions and deleted more nucleotides at VDJ recombination sites, implying thymic rearrangement abnormalities. Naive, central memory and regulatory TCRB repertoires appeared to be more similar among patients than among healthy donors. Only small numbers of individuals were included in the HLA sub-analyses, which left unresolved whether HLA type had any influence on TCRB rearrangement. Because cDNA was sequenced instead of genomic DNA, activated cells with high expression could be over-represented, although the groups did not differ in activation or CD3 levels.

The CDR3, cysteine through phenylalanine, is 13 amino acids long. Only CDR3 DNA remains: 39 bases, in frame from the first base. The V and J ends are trimmed by 0 bases and 4 bases, leaving 6 bases between them. Looking up the germline V gene yields CDR1 MGHDK and CDR2 SYGVNS. The receptor was isolated from a woman younger than 30 in good health. The sequence links TRBV25-1 to TRBJ1-2, with the identity of the D gene unclear. Sequencing used naive CD4+ T cells from blood. In the paper's terms, the cell subset or site label means: true naive CD4+ T cells. In nucleotide form, the sequence is TGTGCCAGCAGTGAATATGGCCTCTATGGCTACACCTTC. Translated, it reads CASSEYGLYGYTF.